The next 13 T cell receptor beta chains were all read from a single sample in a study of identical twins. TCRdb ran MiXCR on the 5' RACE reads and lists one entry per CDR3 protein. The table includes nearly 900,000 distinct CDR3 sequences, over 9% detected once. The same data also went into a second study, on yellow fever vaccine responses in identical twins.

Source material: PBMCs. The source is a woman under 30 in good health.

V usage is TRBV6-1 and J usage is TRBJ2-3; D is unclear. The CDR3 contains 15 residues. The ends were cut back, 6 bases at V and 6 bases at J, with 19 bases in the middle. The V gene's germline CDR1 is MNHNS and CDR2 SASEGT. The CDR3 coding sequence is TGTGCCAGCAGCCACAACCCCCCGGCCCGGGATACGCAGTATTTT. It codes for CASSHNPPARDTQYF.

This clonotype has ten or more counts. The CDR3 loop is CASSRRTSGSSYNEQFF. CDR3 in DNA: TGTGCCAGCAGTCGACGGACTAGCGGGAGCTCCTACAATGAGCAGTTCTTC. The chain is built from TRBV2 and TRBJ2-1, with 13 bases lining up with TRBD2. This CDR3 has 17 amino acids. CDR1 SNHLY and CDR2 FYNNEI come from the germline V gene. With 5 bases clipped from V and 0 bases from J, the junction kept 4 bases outside the gene matches.

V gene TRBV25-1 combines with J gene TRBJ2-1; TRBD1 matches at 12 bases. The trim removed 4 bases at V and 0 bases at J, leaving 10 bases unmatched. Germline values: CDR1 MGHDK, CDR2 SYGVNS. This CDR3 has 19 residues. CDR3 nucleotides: TGTGCCAGCAGTGTTCGGGACAGGGGGCTCCAATACTCCTACAATGAGCAGTTCTTC. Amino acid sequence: CASSVRDRGLQYSYNEQFF.

The DNA for the CDR3 is TGTGCCACCATGCAGAGGATGGACACAGATACGCAGTATTTT. It codes for CATMQRMDTDTQYF. The rearrangement joins TRBV24-1 to TRBJ2-3; D gene unclear. Trimming left V 8 bases short and J 2 bases short, with 13 bases between. The germline V gene has CDR1 KGHDR and CDR2 SFDVKD. The CDR3 contains 14 residues.

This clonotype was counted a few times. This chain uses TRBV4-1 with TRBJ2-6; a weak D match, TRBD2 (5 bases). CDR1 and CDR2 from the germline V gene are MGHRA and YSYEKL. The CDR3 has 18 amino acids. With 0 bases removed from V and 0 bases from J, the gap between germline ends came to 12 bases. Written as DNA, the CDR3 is TGCGCCAGCAGCCAAGAACTAGGACGTAACTCTGGGGCCAACGTCCTGACTTTC. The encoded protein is CASSQELGRNSGANVLTF.

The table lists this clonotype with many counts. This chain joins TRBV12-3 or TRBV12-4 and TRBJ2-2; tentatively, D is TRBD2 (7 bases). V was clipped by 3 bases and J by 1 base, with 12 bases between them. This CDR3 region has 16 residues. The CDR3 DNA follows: TGTGCCAGCAGTTTTCCGGGGGGCGTGAACACCGGGGAGCTGTTTTTT. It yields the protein CASSFPGGVNTGELFF.

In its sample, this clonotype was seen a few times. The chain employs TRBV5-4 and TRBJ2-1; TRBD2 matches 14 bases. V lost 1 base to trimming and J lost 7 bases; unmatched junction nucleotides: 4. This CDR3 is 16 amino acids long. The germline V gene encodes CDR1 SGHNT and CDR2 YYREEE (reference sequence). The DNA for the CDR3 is TGTGCCAGCAGCTTGCTGACTAGCGGGGGGGGTAATGAGCAGTTCTTC. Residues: CASSLLTSGGGNEQFF.

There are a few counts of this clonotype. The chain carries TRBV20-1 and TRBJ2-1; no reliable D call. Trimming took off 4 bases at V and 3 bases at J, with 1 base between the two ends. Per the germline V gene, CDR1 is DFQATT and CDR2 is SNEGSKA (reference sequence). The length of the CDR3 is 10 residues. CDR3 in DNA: TGCAGTGCTATCTACAATGAGCAGTTCTTC. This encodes CSAIYNEQFF.

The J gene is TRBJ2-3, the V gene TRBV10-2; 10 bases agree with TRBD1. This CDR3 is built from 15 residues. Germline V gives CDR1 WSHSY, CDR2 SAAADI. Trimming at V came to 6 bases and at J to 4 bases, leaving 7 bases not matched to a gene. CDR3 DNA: TGCGCCAGCAGGAGAGACAGGGGGCGGGCAGATACGCAGTATTTT. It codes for CASRRDRGRADTQYF.

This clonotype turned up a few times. CDR3 sequence: CSARDRGVGAFF. The DNA for the CDR3 is TGCAGTGCTAGAGATCGGGGGGTGGGGGCTTTCTTT. V and J are TRBV20-1 and TRBJ1-1; possibly TRBD1 for D (5 bases). Trimming left V 0 bases short and J 11 bases short, with 13 bases between. The CDR3 consists of 12 residues. Germline V gives CDR1 DFQATT, CDR2 SNEGSKA (reference sequence).

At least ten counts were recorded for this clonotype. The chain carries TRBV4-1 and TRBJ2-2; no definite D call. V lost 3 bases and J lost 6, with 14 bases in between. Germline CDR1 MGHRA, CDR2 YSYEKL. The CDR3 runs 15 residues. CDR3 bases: TGCGCCAGCAGCCAGGACCGACTCTACGCCGGGGAGCTGTTTTTT. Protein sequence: CASSQDRLYAGELFF.

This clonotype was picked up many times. CDR3 amino acids: CSVEDGTRLAAYNEQFF. CDR3 nucleotides: TGCAGCGTTGAAGATGGGACTCGACTAGCGGCCTACAATGAGCAGTTCTTC. The chain carries TRBV29-1 and TRBJ2-1; 9 nucleotides agree with TRBD2. This CDR3 has 17 residues. V dropped 0 bases and J dropped 2; count of bases not matched to a gene: 8. Germline loops: CDR1 SQVTM, CDR2 ANQGSEA.

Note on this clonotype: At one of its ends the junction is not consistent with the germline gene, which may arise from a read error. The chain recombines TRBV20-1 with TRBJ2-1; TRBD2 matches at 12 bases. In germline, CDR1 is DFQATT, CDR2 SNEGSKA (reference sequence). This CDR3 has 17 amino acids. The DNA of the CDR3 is TGCTGTGCTAGTACCGCTAGCGGGAGGGCCCTAGGCGATGAGCAGTTCTTC. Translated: CCASTASGRALGDEQFF.